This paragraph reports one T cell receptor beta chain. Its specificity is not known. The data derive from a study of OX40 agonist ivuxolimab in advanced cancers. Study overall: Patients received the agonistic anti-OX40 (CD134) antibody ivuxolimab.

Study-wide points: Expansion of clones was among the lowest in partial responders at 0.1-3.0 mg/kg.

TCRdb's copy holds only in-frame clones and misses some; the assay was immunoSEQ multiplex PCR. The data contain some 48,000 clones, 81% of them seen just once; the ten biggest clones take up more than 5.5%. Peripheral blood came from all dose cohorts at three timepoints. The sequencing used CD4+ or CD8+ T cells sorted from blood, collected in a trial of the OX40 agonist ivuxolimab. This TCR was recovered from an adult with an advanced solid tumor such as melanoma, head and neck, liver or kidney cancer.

The CDR3 DNA reads as TGTGCCAGCAGCTTCCCCCCGATAAACACCGGGGAGCTGTTTTTT. Translating gives CASSFPPINTGELFF. J is TRBJ2-2 and V is TRBV5-6, with no clear D. Between the trimmed V and J ends, which lost 2 bases and 2 bases, there was a span of 10 bases. This CDR3 has 15 residues. Germline values: CDR1 SGHDT, CDR2 YYEEEE. Full variable domain (missing parts from reference TRBV5-6 and TRBJ2-2): DAGVTQSPTHLIKTRGQQVTLRCSPKSGHDTVSWYQQALGQGPQFIFQYYEEEERQRGNFPDRFSGHQFPNYSSELNVNALLLGDSALYLCASSFPPINTGELFFGEGSRLTVL.